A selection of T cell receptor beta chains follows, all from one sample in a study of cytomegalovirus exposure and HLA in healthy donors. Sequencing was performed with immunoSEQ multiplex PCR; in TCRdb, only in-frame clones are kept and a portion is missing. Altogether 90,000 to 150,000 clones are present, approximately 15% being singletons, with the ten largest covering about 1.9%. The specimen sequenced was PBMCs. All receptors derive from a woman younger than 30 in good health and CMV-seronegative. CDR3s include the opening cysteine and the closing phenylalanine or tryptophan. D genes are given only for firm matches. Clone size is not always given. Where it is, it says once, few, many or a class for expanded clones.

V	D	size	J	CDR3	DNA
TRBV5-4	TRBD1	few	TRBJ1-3	CATTNDREGNTIYF	TGTGCCACCACAAATGACAGGGAGGGAAACACCATATATTTT
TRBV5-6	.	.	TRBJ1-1	CASSRRGMNTEAFF	TGTGCCAGCAGCCGCCGGGGGATGAACACTGAAGCTTTCTTT
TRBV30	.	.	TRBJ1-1	CAWRGRPQGNTEAFF	TGTGCCTGGAGGGGAAGACCTCAGGGGAACACTGAAGCTTTCTTT
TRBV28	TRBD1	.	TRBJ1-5	CASSLWSGQGVQPQHF	TGTGCCAGCAGTTTATGGTCCGGACAGGGTGTTCAGCCCCAGCATTTT
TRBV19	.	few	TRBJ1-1	CASSPYRDGEAFF	TGTGCCAGTAGTCCCTACAGGGACGGTGAAGCTTTCTTT
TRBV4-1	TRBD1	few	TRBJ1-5	CASSPGQGASQPQHF	TGCGCCAGCAGCCCGGGCCAGGGGGCGAGTCAGCCCCAGCATTTT
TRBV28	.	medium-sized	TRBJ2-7	CASSLMWQNAYEQYF	TGTGCCAGCAGTTTAATGTGGCAGAATGCCTACGAGCAGTACTTC
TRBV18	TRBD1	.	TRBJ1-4	CASSPPGQGSTNEKLFF	TGTGCCAGCTCACCACCCGGACAGGGGTCGACTAATGAAAAACTGTTTTTT
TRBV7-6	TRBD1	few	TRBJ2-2	CASSSDRGRNTGELFF	TGTGCCAGCAGCTCGGACAGGGGGCGGAACACCGGGGAGCTGTTTTTT
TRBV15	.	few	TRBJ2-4	CATSRDRGPGIQYF	TGTGCCACCAGCAGAGACAGGGGTCCGGGGATTCAGTACTTC
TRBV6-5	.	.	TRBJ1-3	CASSYTGTGNTIYF	TGTGCCAGCAGTTATACAGGGACTGGAAACACCATATATTTT
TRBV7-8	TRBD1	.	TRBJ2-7	CASSQGQYYEQYF	TGTGCCAGCAGCCAGGGACAGTACTACGAGCAGTACTTC
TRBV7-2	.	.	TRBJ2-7	CASSFRGQGPLYEQYF	TGTGCCAGCAGCTTCAGGGGACAAGGCCCCCTCTACGAGCAGTACTTC
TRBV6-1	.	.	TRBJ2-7	CASSEAETDYYEQYF	TGTGCCAGCAGTGAAGCTGAGACAGATTACTACGAGCAGTACTTC
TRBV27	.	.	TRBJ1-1	CASSLSRRNTEAFF	TGTGCCAGCAGTTTGTCCAGGCGAAACACTGAAGCTTTCTTT
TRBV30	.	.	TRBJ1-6	CAWSVGGQFNSPLHF	TGTGCCTGGAGTGTAGGGGGACAATTTAATTCACCCCTCCACTTT
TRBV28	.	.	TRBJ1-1	CASSFSEGMNTEAFF	TGTGCCAGCAGTTTTTCGGAGGGCATGAACACTGAAGCTTTCTTT
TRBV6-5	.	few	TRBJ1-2	CASSSTGYGYTF	TGTGCCAGCAGTTCAACAGGCTATGGCTACACCTTC
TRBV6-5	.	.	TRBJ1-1	CASSYSGVGNTEAFF	TGTGCCAGCAGTTACTCAGGGGTTGGTAACACTGAAGCTTTCTTT
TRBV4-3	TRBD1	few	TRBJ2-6	CASSRGQGAGANVLTF	TGCGCCAGCAGCCGGGGACAGGGGGCTGGGGCCAACGTCCTGACTTTC
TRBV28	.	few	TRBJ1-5	CASRYSDRRNQPQHF	TGTGCCAGCCGTTATTCAGACAGACGCAATCAGCCCCAGCATTTT
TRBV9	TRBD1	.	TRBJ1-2	CASGGGLYGYTF	TGTGCCAGCGGAGGGGGCCTCTATGGCTACACCTTC
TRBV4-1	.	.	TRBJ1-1	CASSPSELNTEAFF	TGCGCCAGCAGCCCGAGCGAGCTGAACACTGAAGCTTTCTTT
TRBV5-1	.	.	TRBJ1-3	CASREGDRNTIYF	TGCGCCAGCAGGGAAGGGGATCGAAACACCATATATTTT
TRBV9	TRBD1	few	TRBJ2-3	CASSPPGTGGTDTQYF	TGTGCCAGCAGTCCCCCGGGGACAGGGGGGACAGATACGCAGTATTTT
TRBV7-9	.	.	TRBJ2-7	CASSLDLLPYEQYF	TGTGCCAGCAGCTTAGACTTGCTTCCCTACGAGCAGTACTTC
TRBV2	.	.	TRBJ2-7	CASSQPGLVEGEQYF	TGTGCCAGCAGTCAACCGGGACTCGTGGAGGGGGAGCAGTACTTC
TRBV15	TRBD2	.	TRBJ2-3	CATSRDAGGADTQYF	TGTGCCACCAGCAGAGATGCGGGAGGAGCAGATACGCAGTATTTT
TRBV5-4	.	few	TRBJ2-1	CASSLTGSYNEQFF	TGTGCCAGCAGCTTAACAGGGTCCTACAATGAGCAGTTCTTC
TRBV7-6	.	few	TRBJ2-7	CASSLEAGSNYEQYF	TGTGCCAGCAGCTTAGAGGCGGGATCAAACTACGAGCAGTACTTC
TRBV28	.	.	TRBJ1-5	CASANPPDGLREPQHF	TGTGCCAGCGCTAACCCCCCGGACGGCCTGAGGGAGCCCCAGCATTTT
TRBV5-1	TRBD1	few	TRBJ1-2	CASSLSGTGAGYTF	TGCGCCAGCAGCTTATCCGGGACAGGGGCTGGCTACACCTTC
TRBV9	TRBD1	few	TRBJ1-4	CASSSGQRNEKLFF	TGTGCCAGCAGCTCGGGACAGCGTAATGAAAAACTGTTTTTT
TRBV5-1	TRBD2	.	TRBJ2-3	CASSLRLAAQADTQYF	TGCGCCAGCAGCTTGCGACTAGCTGCCCAGGCAGATACGCAGTATTTT
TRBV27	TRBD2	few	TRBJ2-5	CASSLPGGETQYF	TGTGCCAGCAGTTTACCGGGGGGAGAGACCCAGTACTTC
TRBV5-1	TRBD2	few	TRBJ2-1	CASSSGLAGGPSDEQFF	TGCGCCAGCAGCTCCGGACTAGCGGGAGGGCCAAGTGATGAGCAGTTCTTC
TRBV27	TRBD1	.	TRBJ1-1	CASSSPSGGWNTEAFF	TGTGCCAGCAGTTCGCCTTCAGGGGGCTGGAACACTGAAGCTTTCTTT
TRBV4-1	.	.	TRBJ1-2	CASRSTGDVYGYTF	TGCGCCAGCAGGTCGACGGGAGATGTCTATGGCTACACCTTC
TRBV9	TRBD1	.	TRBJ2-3	CASSVLGQERTDTQYF	TGTGCCAGCAGCGTACTGGGACAGGAGCGCACAGATACGCAGTATTTT
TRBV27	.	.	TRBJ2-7	CASSWAGGGPSYEQYF	TGTGCCAGCAGTTGGGCTGGCGGAGGACCATCCTACGAGCAGTACTTC
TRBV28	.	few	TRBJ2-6	CASSIDGTTSGANVLTF	TGTGCCAGCAGCATAGACGGAACTACCTCTGGGGCCAACGTCCTGACTTTC
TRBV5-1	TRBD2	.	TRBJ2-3	CASSLGVAGAGADTQYF	TGCGCCAGCAGCTTGGGGGTAGCGGGAGCCGGCGCAGATACGCAGTATTTT
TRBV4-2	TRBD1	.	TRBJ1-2	CASSQETGGGYGYTF	TGTGCCAGCAGCCAAGAAACAGGGGGAGGTTATGGCTACACCTTC
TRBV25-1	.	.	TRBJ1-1	CASRSSGVVMNTEAFF	TGTGCCAGCAGATCTTCAGGGGTGGTTATGAACACTGAAGCTTTCTTT
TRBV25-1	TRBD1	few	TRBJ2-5	CASSVEGQGMETQYF	TGTGCCAGCAGTGTGGAGGGACAGGGGATGGAGACCCAGTACTTC
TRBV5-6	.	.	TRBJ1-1	CASTWRGVNTEAFF	TGTGCCAGCACCTGGCGGGGAGTGAACACTGAAGCTTTCTTT
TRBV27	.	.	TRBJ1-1	CASSLSSQRGGAFF	TGTGCCAGCAGTTTATCTAGCCAGCGGGGGGGAGCTTTCTTT
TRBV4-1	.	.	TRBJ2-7	CASSRAGSAYEQYF	TGCGCCAGCAGCCGGGCGGGATCCGCCTACGAGCAGTACTTC
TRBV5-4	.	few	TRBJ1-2	CASRTGGNYGYTF	TGTGCCAGCAGAACGGGGGGAAACTATGGCTACACCTTC
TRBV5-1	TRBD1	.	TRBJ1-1	CASSLTGTGINQAFF	TGCGCCAGCAGCTTGACCGGGACAGGGATTAATCAAGCTTTCTTT
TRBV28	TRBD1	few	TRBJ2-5	CASSPTTGQETQYF	TGTGCCAGCAGTCCCACGACAGGGCAAGAGACCCAGTACTTC
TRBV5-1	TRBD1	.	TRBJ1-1	CASSSQGAWTEAFF	TGCGCCAGCAGCTCTCAGGGGGCATGGACTGAAGCTTTCTTT
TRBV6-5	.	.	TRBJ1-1	CASSYGGVNTEAFF	TGTGCCAGCAGTTATGGGGGGGTGAACACTGAAGCTTTCTTT
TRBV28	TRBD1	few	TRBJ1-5	CASSPSGTGYNQPQHF	TGTGCCAGCAGCCCATCCGGGACAGGGTATAATCAGCCCCAGCATTTT